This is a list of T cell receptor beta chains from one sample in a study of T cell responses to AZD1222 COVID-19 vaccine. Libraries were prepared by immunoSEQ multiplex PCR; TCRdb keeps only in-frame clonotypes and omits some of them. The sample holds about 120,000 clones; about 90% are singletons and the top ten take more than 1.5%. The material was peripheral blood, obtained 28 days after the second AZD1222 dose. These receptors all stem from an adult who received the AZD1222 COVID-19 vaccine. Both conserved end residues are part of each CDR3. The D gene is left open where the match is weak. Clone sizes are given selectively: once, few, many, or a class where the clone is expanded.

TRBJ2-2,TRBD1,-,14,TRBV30,CAWSPGQGTGELFF,TGTGCCTGGAGTCCCGGACAGGGCACCGGGGAGCTGTTTTTT
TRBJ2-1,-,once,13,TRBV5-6,CASSLGFYNEQFF,TGTGCCAGCAGCTTGGGGTTCTACAATGAGCAGTTCTTC
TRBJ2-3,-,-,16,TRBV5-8,CASSLGGGLRADTQYF,TGTGCCAGCAGCTTGGGGGGGGGCCTGAGGGCAGATACGCAGTATTTT
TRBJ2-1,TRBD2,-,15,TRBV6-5,CASTLTSGKENEQFF,TGTGCCAGCACCCTGACTAGCGGAAAGGAAAATGAGCAGTTCTTC
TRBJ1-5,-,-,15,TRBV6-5,CASSLSRDSNQPQHF,TGTGCCAGCAGCTTGAGCCGGGACAGCAATCAGCCCCAGCATTTT
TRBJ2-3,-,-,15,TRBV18,CATALLPTSTDTQYF,TGTGCCACGGCCTTACTACCCACTAGCACAGATACGCAGTATTTT
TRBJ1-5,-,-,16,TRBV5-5,CASSLRQGGDNQPQHF,TGTGCCAGCAGCTTGAGGCAGGGTGGGGACAATCAGCCCCAGCATTTT
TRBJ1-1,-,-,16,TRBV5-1,CASSPNTVLRNTEAFF,TGCGCCAGCAGCCCTAACACAGTATTAAGGAACACTGAAGCTTTCTTT
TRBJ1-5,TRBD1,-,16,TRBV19,CASIADRGVSNQPQHF,TGTGCCAGTATCGCGGACAGGGGCGTTAGCAATCAGCCCCAGCATTTT
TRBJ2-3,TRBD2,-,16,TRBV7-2,CASSPWTSGSGDTQYF,TGTGCCAGCAGCCCGTGGACTAGCGGGAGCGGGGATACGCAGTATTTT
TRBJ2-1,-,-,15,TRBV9,CASSGRGSSYNEQFF,TGTGCCAGCAGCGGACGAGGTTCCTCCTACAATGAGCAGTTCTTC
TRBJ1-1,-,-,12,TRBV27,CASSSGNTEAFF,TGTGCCAGCAGTTCTGGTAACACTGAAGCTTTCTTT
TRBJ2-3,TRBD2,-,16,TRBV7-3,CASSLSRTSGTDTQYF,TGTGCCAGCAGCTTAAGTAGGACTAGCGGCACAGATACGCAGTATTTT
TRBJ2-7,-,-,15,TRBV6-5,CASSSGHVGSYEQYF,TGTGCCAGCAGTTCCGGACATGTTGGCTCCTACGAGCAGTACTTC
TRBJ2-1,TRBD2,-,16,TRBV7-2,CASSSSGTSAYNEQFF,TGTGCCAGCAGCTCCTCCGGGACTAGCGCGTACAATGAGCAGTTCTTC
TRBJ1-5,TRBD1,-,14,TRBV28,CASSSGQGNQPQHF,TGTGCCAGCAGTTCAGGACAGGGAAATCAGCCCCAGCATTTT
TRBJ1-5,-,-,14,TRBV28,CASSLGHNGQPQHF,TGTGCCAGCAGTTTAGGACACAACGGGCAGCCCCAGCATTTT
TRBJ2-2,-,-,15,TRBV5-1,CASSLAGDRTGELFF,TGCGCCAGCAGCTTGGCGGGAGATCGGACCGGGGAGCTGTTTTTT
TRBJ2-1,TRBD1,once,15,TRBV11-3,CASSLEGQIYNEQFF,TGTGCCAGCAGCTTAGAGGGACAGATATACAATGAGCAGTTCTTC
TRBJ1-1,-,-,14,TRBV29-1,CSVVSQTANTEAFF,TGCAGCGTTGTCTCACAGACAGCGAACACTGAAGCTTTCTTT
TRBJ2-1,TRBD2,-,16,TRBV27,CASSYSGTNSYNEQFF,TGTGCCAGCAGCTACTCCGGGACTAACTCCTACAATGAGCAGTTCTTC
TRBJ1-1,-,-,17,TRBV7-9,CASSLASTASLNTEAFF,TGTGCCAGCAGCTTAGCGAGCACAGCCAGCTTGAACACTGAAGCTTTCTTT
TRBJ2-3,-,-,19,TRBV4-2,CASSQARVGGKGFTDTQYF,TGTGCCAGCAGCCAAGCCCGTGTGGGCGGGAAAGGGTTCACAGATACGCAGTATTTT
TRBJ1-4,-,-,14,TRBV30,CAWTLKGLQGKLFF,TGTGCCTGGACCTTGAAAGGGCTACAAGGAAAACTGTTTTTT
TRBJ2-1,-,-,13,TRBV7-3,CASSSGPLNEQFF,TGTGCCAGCAGCTCCGGGCCGTTAAATGAGCAGTTCTTC